These 27 T cell receptor beta chains came from one sample sequenced in a study of T cells in Graves' hyperthyroidism and ophthalmopathy. RNA transcripts gave rise to amplified TCR beta CDR3 regions. Carried out on the TCR CDR3, a first-round RT-PCR used the HTBI primer set. TCRdb recomputed calls from the multiplex PCR reads with MiXCR, one row per CDR3 protein. The table includes about 710,000 distinct CDR3 sequences, 15% to 20% detected once. Sequencing was performed on blood. These receptor sequences come from a young man with Graves' hyperthyroidism.

This clonotype has at least ten counts. J is TRBJ2-7 and V is TRBV28; D is undetermined. The CDR3 runs 14 residues. Germline CDR1 and CDR2: MDHEN and SYDVKM. V lost 5 bases and J 0 bases, leaving 11 bases between the germline ends. This chain's CDR3 is CASSPTESSYEQYF. The CDR3, as DNA: TGTGCCAGCAGTCCGACGGAGTCCTCCTACGAGCAGTACTTC.

This clonotype was detected many times. The chain uses TRBV2 and TRBJ1-6, with D perhaps matching TRBD1 (6 bases). CDR1 SNHLY and CDR2 FYNNEI come from the germline V gene. V was pared by 4 bases and J by 0 bases, with 19 bases between. This CDR3 contains 19 residues. CDR3 bases: TGTGCCAGCAGTGGGGGGGCCTGGACCATCGGCTCCTATAATTCACCCCTCCACTTT. This encodes CASSGGAWTIGSYNSPLHF.

This clonotype appeared a few times. The chain has TRBV7-3 and TRBJ2-1, with D possibly being TRBD2 (6 bases). Trimming removed 1 base at V and 5 bases at J, with 9 bases between. CDR3 length equals 14 residues. Per the germline V gene, CDR1 is SGHTA and CDR2 is FQGTGA. Here the CDR3 DNA reads TGTGCCAGCAGCTTAAGTGCGGGGAACAATGAGCAGTTCTTC. Amino acid sequence: CASSLSAGNNEQFF.

The rearrangement joins TRBV18 to TRBJ1-1; D might be TRBD1 (5 bases). The germline V and J ends were trimmed by 2 bases and 10 bases, with 17 bases remaining between them. There are 14 residues in the CDR3. Looked up from germline, CDR1 is KGHSH and CDR2 is LQKENI. The CDR3 reads CASSPYTGVHGAFF. CDR3 bases: TGTGCCAGCTCACCATACACGGGGGTTCATGGAGCTTTCTTT.

Notes on this clonotype: In this CDR3 the conserved last residue, phenylalanine or tryptophan, is missing, so a read error is likely. The CDR3 spells CASSLAASVPYEQYL. In DNA form, the CDR3 reads TGTGCCAGCAGTCTCGCGGCTAGCGTTCCCTACGAGCAGTACTTA. V usage is TRBV6-1 and J usage is TRBJ2-7; D perhaps matches TRBD2 (6 bases). From germline, CDR1 is MNHNS and CDR2 SASEGT. The ends were cut back, 5 bases at V and 2 bases at J, with 16 bases in the middle. This CDR3 contains 15 residues.

The table lists this clonotype with a few counts. The chain is built from TRBV27 and TRBJ2-7, with D hard to call. In germline, CDR1 is MNHEY, CDR2 SMNVEV (reference sequence). The CDR3 contains 15 residues. V lost 0 bases and J 3 bases, leaving 12 bases between the germline ends. The CDR3 sequence: CASSLSRYRNYEQYF. CDR3 nucleotides: TGTGCCAGCAGTTTATCTAGGTACCGAAACTACGAGCAGTACTTC.

This clonotype has a handful of counts. The gene calls are TRBV5-6 and TRBJ2-1, with D tentatively TRBD1 (6 bases). The CDR3 loop spans 16 amino acids. V was cut by 4 bases and J by 0 bases, with 14 bases left in between. CDR1 is SGHDT and CDR2 is YYEEEE in the germline V gene. CDR3 coding DNA: TGTGCCAGCAGCCAGGGGCGGATCCGCTCCTACAATGAGCAGTTCTTC. Residues: CASSQGRIRSYNEQFF.

This clonotype was picked up many times. The chain links TRBV2 to TRBJ2-5; TRBD1 aligns across 9 bases. This CDR3 is 14 amino acids long. The V segment lost 6 bases and the J segment 5 bases; nucleotides outside the gene matches: 7. The germline V gene has CDR1 SNHLY and CDR2 FYNNEI. CDR3: CASSGGQGGETQYF. Here the CDR3 DNA reads TGTGCCAGCAGCGGGGGACAGGGCGGGGAGACCCAGTACTTC.

This clonotype has just a few counts. This sequence joins TRBV28 and TRBJ1-3; D gene unclear. The CDR3 consists of 16 residues. V dropped 1 base and J dropped 1 base, with 11 bases sitting between them. Germline CDR1 reads MDHEN; CDR2 reads SYDVKM. The DNA of the CDR3 is TGTGCCAGCAGTTTATTTCTTGAATCGTCTGGAAACACCATATATTTT. Translating gives CASSLFLESSGNTIYF.

This clonotype was observed many times. V is TRBV24-1 and J is TRBJ1-2; 8 nucleotides agree with TRBD1. Germline CDR1 reads KGHDR; CDR2 reads SFDVKD. After removal of 2 bases from V and 8 bases from J, the junction contained 9 bases not matched to a gene. This CDR3 region has 15 residues. CDR3 amino acids: CATSDSQGQAKGYTF. The CDR3 region has the DNA TGTGCCACCAGTGATTCGCAGGGACAGGCGAAAGGCTACACCTTC.

This clonotype was seen only a few times. This CDR3 reads CASSLRTGGHGNTIYF. The CDR3, as DNA: TGTGCCAGCTCACTTCGGACAGGGGGCCACGGAAACACCATATATTTT. The chain employs TRBV18 and TRBJ1-3, with 11 bases fitting TRBD1. CDR3 length: 16 amino acids. J was trimmed by 4 bases and V by 4 bases; bases with no gene match: 6. CDR1 is KGHSH, CDR2 LQKENI, per germline.

This clonotype was counted a few times. The CDR3 loop is CASSPKRNTGELFF. The DNA of the CDR3 is TGTGCCAGCAGTCCGAAAAGGAACACCGGGGAGCTGTTTTTT. The rearrangement joins TRBV27 to TRBJ2-2, with D uncertain. This CDR3 has 14 residues. The V end was cut by 5 bases, the J end by 1 base, with 8 bases between. Per germline, CDR1 MNHEY and CDR2 SMNVEV (reference sequence).

This clonotype was detected a few times. The chain links TRBV20-1 to TRBJ1-1; D remains ambiguous. The CDR3 has 13 amino acids. Germline V gives CDR1 DFQATT, CDR2 SNEGSKA (reference sequence). Trimming took 5 bases from V and 3 from J, leaving 13 bases between them. In DNA, the CDR3 is TGCAGTGCTCCCCACGCGAGGGACACTGAAGCTTTCTTT. The encoded protein is CSAPHARDTEAFF.

The CDR3 nucleotides are TGTGCCAGCAGTTGGGGGACCCGACAGGTACAGTACTTC. It translates to CASSWGTRQVQYF. The V and J genes are TRBV6-5 and TRBJ2-5; the D gene is possibly TRBD1 (6 bases). V lost 4 bases and J lost 11, with 17 bases in between. The CDR3 covers 13 residues. Germline V lookup: CDR1 MNHEY, CDR2 SVGAGI.

The rearrangement joins TRBV5-5 to TRBJ1-1; D remains ambiguous. Germline V gene sequence: CDR1 SGHKS, CDR2 YYEKEE (reference sequence). This CDR3 is built from 15 residues. The V gene lost 0 bases and the J gene lost 1 base, with 10 bases spanning the gap. The DNA of the CDR3 is TGTGCCAGCAGCTTGGAAGTGGTTGGGAACACTGAAGCTTTCTTT. Protein sequence: CASSLEVVGNTEAFF.

This sequence joins TRBV5-1 and TRBJ1-2, with D perhaps matching TRBD1 (5 bases). The CDR3 runs to 12 residues. CDR1 and CDR2 (germline): SGHRS, YFSETQ. V was shortened by 5 bases and J by 13 bases, with 18 bases between the two germline ends. The CDR3 DNA reads TGCGCCAGCAGTCCCGGGGAGGGGACCGGCACCTTC. It is translated as CASSPGEGTGTF. Variable domain in full (rest from reference TRBV5-1 and TRBJ1-2): KAGVTQTPRYLIKTRGQQVTLSCSPISGHRSVSWYQQTPGQGLQFLFEYFSETQRNKGNFPGRFSGRQFSNSRSEMNVSTLELGDSALYLCASSPGEGTGTFGSGTRLTVV.

On this clonotype: A much larger clone lies one base from this, so it may be a read error. The gene calls are TRBV6-5 and TRBJ2-7; D is uncertain. The germline CDR1 and CDR2 sequences are MNHEY and SVGAGI. The CDR3 has 14 amino acids. CDR3 region: CAGSYSGQSYEQYF. The CDR3 DNA reads as TGTGCCGGCAGTTACTCGGGCCAAAGCTACGAGCAGTACTTC.

This clonotype was recorded a few times. The gene calls are TRBV11-1 and TRBJ2-1; TRBD2 aligns across 10 bases. The junction had 6 bases not matched to a gene; V was cut back by 2 bases and J by 5 bases. CDR3 size: 16 residues. The germline V gene has CDR1 SGHAT and CDR2 FQDESV (reference sequence). The CDR3 nucleotides read TGTGCCAGCAGCTTATTAACTAGCGGGATCCACAATGAGCAGTTCTTC. The encoded protein is CASSLLTSGIHNEQFF.

This clonotype was counted ten times or more. The rearrangement uses TRBV2 and TRBJ2-7, with TRBD2 matching 14 bases. This CDR3 has 17 amino acids. Trimming took 7 bases from V and 4 from J; bases not matched to a gene: 12. CDR1 SNHLY and CDR2 FYNNEI come from the germline V gene. In DNA form, the CDR3 reads TGTGCCAGCAACGAACCGGGACTAGCGGGAGATTCGTACGAGCAGTACTTC. This translates into CASNEPGLAGDSYEQYF. The complete variable domain, with remaining parts taken from reference TRBV2 and TRBJ2-7, reads EPEVTQTPSHQVTQMGQEVILRCVPISNHLYFYWYRQILGQKVEFLVSFYNNEISEKSEIFDDQFSVERPDGSNFTLKIRSTKLEDSAMYFCASNEPGLAGDSYEQYFGPGTRLTVT.

In this sample, this clonotype turned up a few times. The chain is built from TRBV20-1 and TRBJ2-3, with a possible D match to TRBD2 (6 bases). This CDR3 is built from 14 residues. V shed 2 bases and J shed 2 bases, with 11 bases lying between them. Germline V CDR1 and CDR2: DFQATT, SNEGSKA (reference sequence). The CDR3 bases are TGCAGTGCTAGACCTAGCGATAACACAGATACGCAGTATTTT. This translates into CSARPSDNTDTQYF.

This clonotype was found a few times. This rearrangement joins TRBV12-3 or TRBV12-4 to TRBJ2-7; TRBD2 aligns across 11 bases. CDR3 length: 15 amino acids. The J segment lost 6 bases and the V segment lost 4 bases, leaving 8 bases of the junction unmatched. CDR3 sequence (DNA): TGTGCCAGCAGTTCAAAACTAGCGGGAGCTGGCGAGCAGTACTTC. This translates into CASSSKLAGAGEQYF.

V is TRBV5-1 and J is TRBJ2-7; TRBD2 matches 15 bases. Germline loops: CDR1 SGHRS, CDR2 YFSETQ. The CDR3 is made up of 19 amino acids. V gave up 4 bases and J gave up 0 bases; unmatched junction bases: 11. The CDR3 reads CASSDGLAGGPRGSYEQYF. The CDR3 DNA reads TGCGCCAGCAGCGACGGACTAGCGGGAGGGCCTCGGGGCTCCTACGAGCAGTACTTC.

This clonotype was picked up a small number of times. J is TRBJ2-7 and V is TRBV7-8; TRBD2 matches 16 bases. The ends lost 0 bases at V and 2 bases at J; junction bases unmatched: 22. The CDR3 is made up of 24 amino acids. In germline, CDR1 is SGHVS, CDR2 FQNEAQ. DNA for the CDR3: TGTGCCAGCAGCTTAGCCGGGGGCGAGCCCCCCGGGACTAGCGGGAGGGCCTATCCCTACGAGCAGTACTTC. Protein sequence: CASSLAGGEPPGTSGRAYPYEQYF.

The rearrangement links TRBV10-3 to TRBJ2-6, with D unresolved. The ends were cut back, 7 bases at V and 1 base at J, with 2 bases in the middle. Germline V gene sequence: CDR1 ENHRY, CDR2 SYGVKD. The CDR3 totals 12 residues. CDR3 nucleotide sequence: TGTGCCATCATATCTGGGGCCAACGTCCTGACTTTC. This gives the protein CAIISGANVLTF.

There are a few counts of this clonotype. This rearrangement joins TRBV20-1 to TRBJ2-1; 7 bases fit TRBD2. The CDR3 covers 15 residues. Trimming at V came to 0 bases and at J to 3 bases, leaving 5 bases not matched to a gene. Germline V gene lookup returns CDR1 DFQATT and CDR2 SNEGSKA (reference sequence). CDR3 nucleotide sequence: TGCAGTGCTAGAGATCGGCTAGCGGTCTACAATGAGCAGTTCTTC. It is translated as CSARDRLAVYNEQFF.

The table lists this clonotype with a few counts. The V and J genes are TRBV11-2 and TRBJ2-2; D unresolved. The ends were cut back, 1 base at V and 2 bases at J, with 8 bases in the middle. The CDR3 is 15 amino acids. Germline V gene data show CDR1 as SGHAT and CDR2 as FQNNGV. CDR3 coding DNA: TGTGCCAGCAGCTTAGTTCCTGTTAACACCGGGGAGCTGTTTTTT. It is translated as CASSLVPVNTGELFF.

This clonotype has just a few counts. The chain has TRBV6-1 and TRBJ2-5; a possible D gene is TRBD2 (6 bases). In germline, CDR1 is MNHNS, CDR2 SASEGT. Trimming removed 2 bases from V and 0 bases from J, with 22 bases in between. The CDR3 covers 19 residues. The CDR3: CASSEKSDRDWAYQETQYF. CDR3 nucleotides: TGTGCCAGCAGTGAAAAAAGTGACCGGGACTGGGCGTACCAAGAGACCCAGTACTTC.